The clone carrying this T cell receptor beta chain was counted between two and nine times. As for time point: patch test 2, 6 weeks after DPC sensitization. The treatment was: therapeutic diphenylcyclopropenone sensitization with weekly scalp DPC. Using its own MiXCR run on the RACE reads, TCRdb lists one record per CDR3 protein. The table lists 65,000 to 95,000 distinct CDR3 sequences, about 6.6% of them singletons. These data are taken from a study of human T cells and chemical hapten exposure. Overall study context: 2% DPC was applied to about 2 cm by about 2 cm of upper inner arm skin for sensitization.

The CDR3 contains 16 residues. Trimming removed 1 base at V and 5 bases at J, with 17 bases between. Germline values: CDR1 DFQATT, CDR2 SNEGSKA (reference sequence). This TCR derives from a woman aged 25 to 39 with alopecia areata. Some clones in this sample may be carry-over from other donors' samples. The material was whole blood, obtained in connection with sensitization to the hapten diphenylcyclopropenone (DPC). The genes are TRBV20-1 and TRBJ2-2, with D possibly being TRBD1 (5 bases). The chain's CDR3 is CSARVAGLSLTGELFF. The CDR3 nucleotides are TGCAGTGCTAGAGTGGCAGGGTTGTCCCTAACCGGGGAGCTGTTTTTT.